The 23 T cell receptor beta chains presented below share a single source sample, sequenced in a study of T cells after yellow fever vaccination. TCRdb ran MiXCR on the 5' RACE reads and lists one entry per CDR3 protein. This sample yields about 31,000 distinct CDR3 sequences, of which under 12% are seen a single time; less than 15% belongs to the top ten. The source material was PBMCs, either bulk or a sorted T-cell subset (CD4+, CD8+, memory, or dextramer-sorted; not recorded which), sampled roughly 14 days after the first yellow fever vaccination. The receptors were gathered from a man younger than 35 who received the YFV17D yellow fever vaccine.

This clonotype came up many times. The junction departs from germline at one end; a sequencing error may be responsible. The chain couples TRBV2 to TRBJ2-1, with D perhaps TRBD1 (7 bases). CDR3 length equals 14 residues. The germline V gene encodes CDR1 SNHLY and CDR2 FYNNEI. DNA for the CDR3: TGTGCCAGCAGTGAGCAGGGGGGAAACAATGATCAGTTCTTC. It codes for CASSEQGGNNDQFF.

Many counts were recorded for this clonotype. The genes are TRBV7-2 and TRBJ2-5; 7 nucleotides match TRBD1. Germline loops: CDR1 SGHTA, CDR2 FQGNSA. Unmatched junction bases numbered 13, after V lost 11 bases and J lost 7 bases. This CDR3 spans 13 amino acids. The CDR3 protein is CASTTGRSATQYF. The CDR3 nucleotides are TGTGCCTCCACGACAGGGCGGTCAGCGACCCAGTACTTC.

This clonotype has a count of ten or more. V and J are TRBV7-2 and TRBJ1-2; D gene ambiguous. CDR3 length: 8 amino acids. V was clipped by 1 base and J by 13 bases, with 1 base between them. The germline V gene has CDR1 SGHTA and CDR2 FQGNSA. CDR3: CASSLGTF. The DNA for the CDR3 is TGTGCCAGCAGCTTAGGCACCTTC.

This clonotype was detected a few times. The DNA for the CDR3 is TGCGCCAGCAGCCAAGCAGTCACCTACACCGGGGAGCTGTTTTTT. It specifies CASSQAVTYTGELFF. V is TRBV4-1 and J is TRBJ2-2; D gene ambiguous. This CDR3 has 15 amino acids. Trimming took off 1 base at V and 3 bases at J, with 9 bases between the two ends. The germline V gene has CDR1 MGHRA and CDR2 YSYEKL.

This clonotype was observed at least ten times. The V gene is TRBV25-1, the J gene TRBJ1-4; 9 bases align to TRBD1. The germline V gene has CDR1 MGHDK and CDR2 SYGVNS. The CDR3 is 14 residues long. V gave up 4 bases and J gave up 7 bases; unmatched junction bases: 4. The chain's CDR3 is CASSGDREVEKLFF. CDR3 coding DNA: TGTGCCAGCAGTGGGGACAGGGAGGTTGAAAAACTGTTTTTT.

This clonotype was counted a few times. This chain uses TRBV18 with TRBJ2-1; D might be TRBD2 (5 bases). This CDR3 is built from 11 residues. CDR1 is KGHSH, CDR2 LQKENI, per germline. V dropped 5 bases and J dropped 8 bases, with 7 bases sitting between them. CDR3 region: CASSWGDEQFF. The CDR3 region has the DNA TGTGCCAGCTCATGGGGAGATGAGCAGTTCTTC.

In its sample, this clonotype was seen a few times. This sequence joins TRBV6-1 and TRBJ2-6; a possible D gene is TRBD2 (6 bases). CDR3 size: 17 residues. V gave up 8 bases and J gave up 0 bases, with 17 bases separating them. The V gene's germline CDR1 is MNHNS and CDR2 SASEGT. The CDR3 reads CASEGRGRGSGANVLTF. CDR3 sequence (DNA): TGTGCCAGCGAGGGGCGGGGAAGGGGCTCTGGGGCCAACGTCCTGACTTTC.

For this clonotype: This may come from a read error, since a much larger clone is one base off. DNA for the CDR3: TGCAGCATAGGGGACAGACAAGAGACCCAGTACTTC. This sequence encodes CSIGDRQETQYF. V usage is TRBV29-1 and J usage is TRBJ2-5; TRBD1 matches at 7 bases. V was pared by 8 bases and J by 2 bases, with 5 bases of the junction left unmatched. The CDR3 spans 12 residues. Germline lookup yields CDR1 SQVTM and CDR2 ANQGSEA.

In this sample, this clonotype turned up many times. CDR3 sequence (DNA): TGTGCCACCAGCAGAGATGCCCGAGCGAACACCGGGGAGCTGTTTTTT. Translated, it gives CATSRDARANTGELFF. J is TRBJ2-2 and V is TRBV15; D unclear. The CDR3 totals 16 residues. V was pared by 0 bases and J by 0 bases, with 8 bases between. Germline CDR1 LNHNV, CDR2 YYDKDF (reference sequence).

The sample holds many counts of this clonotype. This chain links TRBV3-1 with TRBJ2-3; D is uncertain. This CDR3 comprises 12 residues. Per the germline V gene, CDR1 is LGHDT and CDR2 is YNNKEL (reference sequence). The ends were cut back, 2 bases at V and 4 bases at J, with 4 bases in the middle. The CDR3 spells CASSQQADTQYF. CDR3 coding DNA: TGTGCCAGCAGCCAACAGGCAGATACGCAGTATTTT.

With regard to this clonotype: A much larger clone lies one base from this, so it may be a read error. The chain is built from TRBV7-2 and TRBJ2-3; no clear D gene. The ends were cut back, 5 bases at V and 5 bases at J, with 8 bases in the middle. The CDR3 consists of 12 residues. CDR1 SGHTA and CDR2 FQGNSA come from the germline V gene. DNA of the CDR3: TGTGCCAGCAGCCACTCGATAGATACGCAGTATTTT. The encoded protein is CASSHSIDTQYF. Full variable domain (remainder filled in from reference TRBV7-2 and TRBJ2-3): GAGVSQSPSNKVTEKGKDVELRCDPISGHTALYWYRQSLGQGLEFLIYFQGNSAPDKSGLPSDRFSAERTGGSVSTLTIQRTQQEDSAVYLCASSHSIDTQYFGPGTRLTVL.

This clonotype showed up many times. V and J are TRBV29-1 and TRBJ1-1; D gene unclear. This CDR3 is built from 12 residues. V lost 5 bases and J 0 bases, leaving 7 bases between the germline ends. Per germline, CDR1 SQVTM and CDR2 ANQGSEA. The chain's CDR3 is CSVTVMNTEAFF. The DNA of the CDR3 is TGCAGCGTTACTGTAATGAACACTGAAGCTTTCTTT.

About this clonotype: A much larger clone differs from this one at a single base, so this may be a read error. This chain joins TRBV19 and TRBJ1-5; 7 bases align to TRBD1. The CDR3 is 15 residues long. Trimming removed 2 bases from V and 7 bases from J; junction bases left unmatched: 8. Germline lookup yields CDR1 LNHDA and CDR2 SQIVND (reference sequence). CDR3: CASSIFGTVKQPQHF. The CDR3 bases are TGTGCCAGTAGTATATTCGGGACAGTGAAACAGCCCCAGCATTTT.

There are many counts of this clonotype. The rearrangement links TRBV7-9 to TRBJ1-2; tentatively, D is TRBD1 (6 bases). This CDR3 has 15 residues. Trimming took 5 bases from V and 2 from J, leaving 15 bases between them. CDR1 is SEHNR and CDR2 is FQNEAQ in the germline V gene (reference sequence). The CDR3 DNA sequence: TGTGCCAGCAGCCCGAGGGGGGTTGGAAACTATGGCTACACCTTC. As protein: CASSPRGVGNYGYTF.

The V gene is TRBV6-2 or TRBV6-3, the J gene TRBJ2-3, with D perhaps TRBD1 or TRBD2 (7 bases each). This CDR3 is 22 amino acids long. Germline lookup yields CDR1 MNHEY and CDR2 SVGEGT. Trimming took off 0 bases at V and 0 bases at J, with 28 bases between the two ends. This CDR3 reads CASSYSLPGGVPYLASTDTQYF. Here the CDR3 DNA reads TGTGCCAGCAGTTACTCGCTTCCAGGGGGGGTACCGTACTTAGCGAGCACAGATACGCAGTATTTT.

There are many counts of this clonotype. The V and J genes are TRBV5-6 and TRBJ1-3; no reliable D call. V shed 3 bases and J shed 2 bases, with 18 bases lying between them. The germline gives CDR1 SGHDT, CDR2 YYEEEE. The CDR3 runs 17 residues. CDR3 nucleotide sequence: TGTGCCAGCAGCTGGGGTGGAGGTCCGAGGACTGGAAACACCATATATTTT. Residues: CASSWGGGPRTGNTIYF. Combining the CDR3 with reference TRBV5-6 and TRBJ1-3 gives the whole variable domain DAGVTQSPTHLIKTRGQQVTLRCSPKSGHDTVSWYQQALGQGPQFIFQYYEEEERQRGNFPDRFSGHQFPNYSSELNVNALLLGDSALYLCASSWGGGPRTGNTIYFGEGSWLTVV.

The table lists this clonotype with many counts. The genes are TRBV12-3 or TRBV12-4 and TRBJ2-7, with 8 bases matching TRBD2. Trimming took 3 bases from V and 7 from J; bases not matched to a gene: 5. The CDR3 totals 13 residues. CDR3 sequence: CASSFGGAREQYV. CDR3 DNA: TGTGCCAGCAGTTTCGGGGGGGCTCGAGAGCAGTACGTC.

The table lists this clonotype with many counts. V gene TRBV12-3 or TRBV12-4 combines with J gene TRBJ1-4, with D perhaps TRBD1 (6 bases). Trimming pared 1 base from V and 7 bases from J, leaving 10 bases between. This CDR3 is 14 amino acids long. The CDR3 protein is CASSLEGGGEKLFF. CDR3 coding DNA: TGTGCCAGCAGTTTAGAGGGGGGTGGTGAAAAACTGTTTTTT.

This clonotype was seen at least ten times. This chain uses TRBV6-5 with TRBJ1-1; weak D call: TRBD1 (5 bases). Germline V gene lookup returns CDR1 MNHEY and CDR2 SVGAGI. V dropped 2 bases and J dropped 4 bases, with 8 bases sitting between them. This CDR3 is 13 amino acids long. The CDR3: CASSYRGGTEAFF. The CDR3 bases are TGTGCCAGCAGTTACAGGGGAGGCACTGAAGCTTTCTTT.

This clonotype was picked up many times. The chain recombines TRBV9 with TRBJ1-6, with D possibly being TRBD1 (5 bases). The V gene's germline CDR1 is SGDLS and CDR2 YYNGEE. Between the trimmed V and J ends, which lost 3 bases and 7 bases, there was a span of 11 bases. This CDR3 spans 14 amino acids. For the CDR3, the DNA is TGTGCCAGCAGCGCCAGGGTAGACAATTCACCCCTCCACTTT. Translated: CASSARVDNSPLHF.

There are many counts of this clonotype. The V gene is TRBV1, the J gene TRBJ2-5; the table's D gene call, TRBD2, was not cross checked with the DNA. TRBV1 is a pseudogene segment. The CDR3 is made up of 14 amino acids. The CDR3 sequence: CTSSLRTSGETQYF. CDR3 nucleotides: TGCACCAGCAGCCTCCGGACTAGCGGGGAGACCCAGTACTTC.

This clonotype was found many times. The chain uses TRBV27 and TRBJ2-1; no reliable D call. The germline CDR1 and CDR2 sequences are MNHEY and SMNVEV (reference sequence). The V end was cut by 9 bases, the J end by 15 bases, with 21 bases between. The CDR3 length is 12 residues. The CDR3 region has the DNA TGTGCCAGTAAACGGTCTCTGGGTCCTCCGTTCTTC. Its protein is CASKRSLGPPFF.

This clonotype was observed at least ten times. CDR3 region: CSVLPGETQYF. The CDR3 nucleotides read TGCAGTGTTCTCCCGGGGGAGACCCAGTACTTC. This rearrangement joins TRBV20-1 to TRBJ2-5; a possible D gene is TRBD2 (5 bases). V lost 7 bases, J lost 5 bases, and 11 bases lay in between. Germline-derived CDR1 and CDR2 are DFQATT and SNEGSKA (reference sequence). The CDR3 runs 11 residues.